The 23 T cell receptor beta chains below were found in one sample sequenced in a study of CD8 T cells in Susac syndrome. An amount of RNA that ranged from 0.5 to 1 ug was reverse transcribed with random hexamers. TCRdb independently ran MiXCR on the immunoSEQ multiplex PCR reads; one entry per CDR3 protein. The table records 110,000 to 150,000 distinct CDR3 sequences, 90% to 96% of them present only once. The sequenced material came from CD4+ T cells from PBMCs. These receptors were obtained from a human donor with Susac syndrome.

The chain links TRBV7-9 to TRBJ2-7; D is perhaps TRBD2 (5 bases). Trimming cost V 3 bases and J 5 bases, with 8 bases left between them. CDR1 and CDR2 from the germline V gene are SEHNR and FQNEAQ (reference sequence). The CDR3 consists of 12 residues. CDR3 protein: CASSFERDEQYF. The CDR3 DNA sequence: TGTGCCAGCAGCTTTGAGAGGGACGAGCAGTACTTC. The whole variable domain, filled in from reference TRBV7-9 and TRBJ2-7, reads DTGVSQNPRHKITKRGQNVTFRCDPISEHNRLYWYRQTLGQGPEFLTYFQNEAQLEKSRLLSDRFSAERPKGSFSTLEIQRTEQGDSAMYLCASSFERDEQYFGPGTRLTVT.

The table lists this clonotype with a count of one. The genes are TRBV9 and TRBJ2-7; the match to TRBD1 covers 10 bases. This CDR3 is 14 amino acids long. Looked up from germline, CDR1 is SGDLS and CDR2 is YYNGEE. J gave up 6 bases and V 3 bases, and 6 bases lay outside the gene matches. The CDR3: CASSARDRGPEQYF. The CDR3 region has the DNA TGTGCCAGCAGCGCCCGGGACAGGGGTCCCGAGCAGTACTTC.

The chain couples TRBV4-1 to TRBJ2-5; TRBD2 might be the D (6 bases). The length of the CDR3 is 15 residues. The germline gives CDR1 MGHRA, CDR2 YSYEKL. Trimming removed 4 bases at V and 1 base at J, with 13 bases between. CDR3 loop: CASSPSSALQETQYF. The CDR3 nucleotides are TGCGCCAGCAGCCCGTCTAGCGCCCTCCAAGAGACCCAGTACTTC.

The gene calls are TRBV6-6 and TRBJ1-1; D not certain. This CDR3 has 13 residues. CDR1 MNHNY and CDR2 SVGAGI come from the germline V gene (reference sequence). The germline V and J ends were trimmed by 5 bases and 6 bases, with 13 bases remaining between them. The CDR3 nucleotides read TGTGCCAGCAGTGAGTGGTTTCAGGCTGAAGCTTTCTTT. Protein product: CASSEWFQAEAFF.

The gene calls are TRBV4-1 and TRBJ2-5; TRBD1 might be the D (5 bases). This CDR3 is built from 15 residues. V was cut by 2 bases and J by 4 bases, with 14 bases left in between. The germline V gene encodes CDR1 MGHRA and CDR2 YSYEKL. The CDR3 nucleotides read TGCGCCAGCAGCCAACTCCAGGGTGGTCGAGAGACCCAGTACTTC. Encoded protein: CASSQLQGGRETQYF.

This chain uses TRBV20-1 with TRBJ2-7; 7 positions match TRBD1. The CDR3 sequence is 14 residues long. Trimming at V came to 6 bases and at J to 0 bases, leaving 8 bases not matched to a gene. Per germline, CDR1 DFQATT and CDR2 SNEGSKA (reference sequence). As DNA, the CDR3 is TGCAGTGCCATGTGGGCAGGGGGCTCCTACGAGCAGTACTTC. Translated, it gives CSAMWAGGSYEQYF.

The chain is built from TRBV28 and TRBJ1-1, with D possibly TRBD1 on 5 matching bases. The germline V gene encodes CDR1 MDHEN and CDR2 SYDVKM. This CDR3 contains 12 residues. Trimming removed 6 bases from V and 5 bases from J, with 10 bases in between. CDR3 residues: CASSDSWTEAFF. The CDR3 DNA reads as TGTGCCAGCAGCGACAGTTGGACTGAAGCTTTCTTT.

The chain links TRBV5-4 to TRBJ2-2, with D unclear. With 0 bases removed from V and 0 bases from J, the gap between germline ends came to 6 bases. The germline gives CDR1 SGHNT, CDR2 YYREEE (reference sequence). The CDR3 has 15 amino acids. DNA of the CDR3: TGTGCCAGCAGCTTGGATCCTGCGAACACCGGGGAGCTGTTTTTT. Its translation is CASSLDPANTGELFF.

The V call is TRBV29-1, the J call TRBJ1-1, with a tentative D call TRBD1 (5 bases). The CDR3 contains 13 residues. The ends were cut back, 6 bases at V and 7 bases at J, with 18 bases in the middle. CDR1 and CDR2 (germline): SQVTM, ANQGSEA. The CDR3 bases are TGCAGCGTCGCCTACGGGGGACTGAATGAAGCTTTCTTT. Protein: CSVAYGGLNEAFF.

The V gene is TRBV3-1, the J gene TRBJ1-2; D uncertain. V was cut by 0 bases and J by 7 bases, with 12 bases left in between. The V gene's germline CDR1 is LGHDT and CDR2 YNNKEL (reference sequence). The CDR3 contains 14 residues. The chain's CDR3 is CASSQESSISGYTF. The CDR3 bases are TGTGCCAGCAGCCAAGAAAGCAGTATCTCTGGCTACACCTTC.

The CDR3 sequence: CAISESLANPFQETQYF. CDR3 nucleotide sequence: TGTGCCATCAGTGAGTCCCTAGCAAACCCTTTCCAAGAGACCCAGTACTTC. The chain employs TRBV10-3 and TRBJ2-5, with a weak D call TRBD2 (5 bases). Looked up from germline, CDR1 is ENHRY and CDR2 is SYGVKD. Deletions cut 0 bases from V and 1 base from J, with 15 bases between. The CDR3 is made up of 17 amino acids.

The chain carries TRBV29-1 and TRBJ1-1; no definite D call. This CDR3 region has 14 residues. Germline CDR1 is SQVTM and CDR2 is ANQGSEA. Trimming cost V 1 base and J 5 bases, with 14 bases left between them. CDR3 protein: CSVEVAHSGTEAFF. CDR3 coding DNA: TGCAGCGTTGAAGTGGCACATTCGGGGACTGAAGCTTTCTTT.

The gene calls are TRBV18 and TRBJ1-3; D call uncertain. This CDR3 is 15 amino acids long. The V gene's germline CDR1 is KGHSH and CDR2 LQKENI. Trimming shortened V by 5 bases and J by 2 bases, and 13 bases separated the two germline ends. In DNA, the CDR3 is TGTGCCAGCTCAAGCGCAGAAACGACTGGAAACACCATATATTTT. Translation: CASSSAETTGNTIYF.

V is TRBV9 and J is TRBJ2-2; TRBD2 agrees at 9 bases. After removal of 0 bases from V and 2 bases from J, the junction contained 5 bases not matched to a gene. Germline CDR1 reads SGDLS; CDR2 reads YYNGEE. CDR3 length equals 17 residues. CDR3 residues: CASSVVKTSGNTGELFF. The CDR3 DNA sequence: TGTGCCAGCAGCGTAGTAAAGACTAGCGGTAACACCGGGGAGCTGTTTTTT. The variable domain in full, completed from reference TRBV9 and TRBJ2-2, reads DSGVTQTPKHLITATGQRVTLRCSPRSGDLSVYWYQQSLDQGLQFLIQYYNGEERAKGNILERFSAQQFPDLHSELNLSSLELGDSALYFCASSVVKTSGNTGELFFGEGSRLTVL.

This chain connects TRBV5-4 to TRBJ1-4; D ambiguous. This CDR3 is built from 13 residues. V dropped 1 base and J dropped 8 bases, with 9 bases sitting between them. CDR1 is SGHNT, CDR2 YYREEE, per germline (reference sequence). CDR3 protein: CASSLPEEEKLFF. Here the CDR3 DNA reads TGTGCCAGCAGCTTGCCAGAAGAAGAAAAACTGTTTTTT.

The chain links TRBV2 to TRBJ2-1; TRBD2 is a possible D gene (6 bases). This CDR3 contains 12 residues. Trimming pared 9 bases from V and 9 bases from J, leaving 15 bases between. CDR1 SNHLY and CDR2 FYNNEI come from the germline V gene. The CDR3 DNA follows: TGTGCCAGGCGAAGAGGGCGGGGTGAGCAGTTCTTC. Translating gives CARRRGRGEQFF.

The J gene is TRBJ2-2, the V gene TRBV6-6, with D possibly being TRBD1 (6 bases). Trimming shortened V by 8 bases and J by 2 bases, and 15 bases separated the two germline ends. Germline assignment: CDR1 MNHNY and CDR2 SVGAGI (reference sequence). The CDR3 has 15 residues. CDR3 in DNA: TGTGCCAGCTCCCCGAGGGGGTTTAACACCGGGGAGCTGTTTTTT. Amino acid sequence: CASSPRGFNTGELFF.

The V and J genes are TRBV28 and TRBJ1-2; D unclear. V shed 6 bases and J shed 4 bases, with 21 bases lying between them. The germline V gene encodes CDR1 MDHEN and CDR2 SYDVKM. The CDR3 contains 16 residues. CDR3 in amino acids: CASSPGQSRIVYGYTF. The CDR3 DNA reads TGTGCCAGCAGCCCCGGGCAGTCCCGGATTGTCTATGGCTACACCTTC.

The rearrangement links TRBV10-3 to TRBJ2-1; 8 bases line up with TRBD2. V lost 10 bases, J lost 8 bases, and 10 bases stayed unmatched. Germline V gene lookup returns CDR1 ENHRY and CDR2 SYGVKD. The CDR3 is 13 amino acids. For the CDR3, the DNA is TGTGCCACCGGGGGGACTAGTGTCGATGAGCAGTTCTTC. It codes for CATGGTSVDEQFF.

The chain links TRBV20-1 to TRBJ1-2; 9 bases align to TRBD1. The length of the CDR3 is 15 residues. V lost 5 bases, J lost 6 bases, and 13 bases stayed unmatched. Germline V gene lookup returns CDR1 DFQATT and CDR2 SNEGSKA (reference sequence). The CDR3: CSAQRPGTGTDGYTF. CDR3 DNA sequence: TGCAGTGCTCAACGTCCCGGGACAGGGACGGATGGCTACACCTTC.

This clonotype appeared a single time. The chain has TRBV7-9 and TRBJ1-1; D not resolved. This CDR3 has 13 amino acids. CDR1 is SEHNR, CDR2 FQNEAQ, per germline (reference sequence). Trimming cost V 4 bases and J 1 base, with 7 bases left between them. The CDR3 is CASSSVGNTEAFF. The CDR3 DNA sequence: TGTGCCAGCAGCTCAGTAGGGAACACTGAAGCTTTCTTT.

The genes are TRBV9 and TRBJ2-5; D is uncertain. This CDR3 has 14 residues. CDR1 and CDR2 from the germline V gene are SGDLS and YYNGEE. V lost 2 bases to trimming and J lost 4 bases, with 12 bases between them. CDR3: CASSVAVRTETQYF. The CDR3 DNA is TGTGCCAGCAGCGTGGCGGTAAGGACAGAGACCCAGTACTTC.

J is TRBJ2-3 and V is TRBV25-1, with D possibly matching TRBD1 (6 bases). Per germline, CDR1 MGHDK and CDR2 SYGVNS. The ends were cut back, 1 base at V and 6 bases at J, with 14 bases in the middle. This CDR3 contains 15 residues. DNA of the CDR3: TGTGCCAGCAGTGAATCAGGGGTCCTGTTCGATACGCAGTATTTT. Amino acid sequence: CASSESGVLFDTQYF.